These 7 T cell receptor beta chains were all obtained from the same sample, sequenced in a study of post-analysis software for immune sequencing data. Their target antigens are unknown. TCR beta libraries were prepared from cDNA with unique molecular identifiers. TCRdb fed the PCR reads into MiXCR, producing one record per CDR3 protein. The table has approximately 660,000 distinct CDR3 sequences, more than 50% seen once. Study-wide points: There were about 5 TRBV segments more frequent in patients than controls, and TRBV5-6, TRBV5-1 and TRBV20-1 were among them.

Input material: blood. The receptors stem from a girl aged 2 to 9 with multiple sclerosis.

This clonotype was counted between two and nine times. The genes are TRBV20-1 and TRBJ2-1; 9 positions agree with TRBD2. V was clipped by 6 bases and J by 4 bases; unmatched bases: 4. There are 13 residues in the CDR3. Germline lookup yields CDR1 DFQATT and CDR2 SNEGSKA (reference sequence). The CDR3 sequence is CSARTSVYNEQFF. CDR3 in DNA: TGCAGTGCAAGGACTAGCGTTTACAATGAGCAGTTCTTC.

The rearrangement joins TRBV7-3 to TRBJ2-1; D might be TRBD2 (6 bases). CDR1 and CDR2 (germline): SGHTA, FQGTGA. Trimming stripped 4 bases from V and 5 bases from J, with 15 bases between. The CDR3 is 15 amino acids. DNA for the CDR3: TGTGCCAGCAGCTACGCCGGGACTCTTAACAATGAGCAGTTCTTC. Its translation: CASSYAGTLNNEQFF. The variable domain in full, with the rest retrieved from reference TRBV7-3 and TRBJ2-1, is GAGVSQTPSNKVTEKGKYVELRCDPISGHTALYWYRQSLGQGPEFLIYFQGTGAADDSGLPNDRFFAVRPEGSVSTLKIQRTERGDSAVYLCASSYAGTLNNEQFFGPGTRLTVL.

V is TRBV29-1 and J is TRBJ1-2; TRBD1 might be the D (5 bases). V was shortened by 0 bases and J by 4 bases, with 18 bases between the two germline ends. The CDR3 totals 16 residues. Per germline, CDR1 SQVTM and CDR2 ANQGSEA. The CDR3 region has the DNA TGCAGCGTTGAAGATTACTCTGCGGGGCCGACCTATGGCTACACCTTC. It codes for CSVEDYSAGPTYGYTF.

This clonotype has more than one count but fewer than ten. The CDR3 here is CASSFLGGIDTEAFF. The DNA of the CDR3 is TGTGCCAGCAGTTTCTTGGGGGGGATCGACACTGAAGCTTTCTTT. This chain joins TRBV27 and TRBJ1-1; D perhaps matches TRBD1 (5 bases). V was clipped by 3 bases and J by 3 bases, with 14 bases between them. The CDR3 runs 15 residues. Per the germline V gene, CDR1 is MNHEY and CDR2 is SMNVEV (reference sequence).

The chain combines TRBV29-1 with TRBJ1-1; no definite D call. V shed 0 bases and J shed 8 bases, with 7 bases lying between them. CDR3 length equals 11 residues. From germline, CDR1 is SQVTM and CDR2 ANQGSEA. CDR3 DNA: TGCAGCGTTGAAGATATCAGGGAAGCTTTCTTT. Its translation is CSVEDIREAFF.

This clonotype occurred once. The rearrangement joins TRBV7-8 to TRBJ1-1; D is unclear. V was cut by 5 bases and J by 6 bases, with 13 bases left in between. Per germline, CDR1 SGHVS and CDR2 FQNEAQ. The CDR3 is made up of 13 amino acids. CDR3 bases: TGTGCCAGCAGCCCCTCAGGTGGGTCTGAAGCTTTCTTT. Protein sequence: CASSPSGGSEAFF.

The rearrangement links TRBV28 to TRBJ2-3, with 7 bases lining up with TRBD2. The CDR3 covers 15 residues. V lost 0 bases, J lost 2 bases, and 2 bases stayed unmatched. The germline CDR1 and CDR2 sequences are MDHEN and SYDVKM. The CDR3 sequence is CASSLWGGTTDTQYF. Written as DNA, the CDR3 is TGTGCCAGCAGTTTATGGGGAGGGACCACAGATACGCAGTATTTT.